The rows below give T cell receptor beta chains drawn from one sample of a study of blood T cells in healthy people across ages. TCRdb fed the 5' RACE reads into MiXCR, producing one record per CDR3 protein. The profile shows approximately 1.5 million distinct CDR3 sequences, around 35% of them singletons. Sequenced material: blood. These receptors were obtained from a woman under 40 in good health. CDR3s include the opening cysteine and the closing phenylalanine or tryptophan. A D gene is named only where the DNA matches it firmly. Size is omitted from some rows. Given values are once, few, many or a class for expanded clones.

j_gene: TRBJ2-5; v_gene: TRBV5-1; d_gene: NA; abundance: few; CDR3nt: TGCGCCAGCAGGGTAAGGGAAGCAAGGGAGGAGACCCAGTACTTC; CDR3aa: CASRVREAREETQYF
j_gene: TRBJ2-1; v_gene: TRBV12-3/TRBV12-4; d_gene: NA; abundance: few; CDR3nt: TGTGCCAGCAGTCGCACTAGTGAGTCCTACAATGAGCAGTTCTTC; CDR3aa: CASSRTSESYNEQFF
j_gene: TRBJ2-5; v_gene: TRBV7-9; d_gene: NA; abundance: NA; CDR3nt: TGTGCCAGCAGCTTAACTAGGTACCAAGAGACCCAGTACTTC; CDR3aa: CASSLTRYQETQYF
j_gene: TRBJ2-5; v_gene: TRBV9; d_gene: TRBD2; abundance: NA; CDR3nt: TGTGCCAGCAGCGTAGGATCCCAAGGCGGGGGGCACCAAGAGACCCAGTACTTC; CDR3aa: CASSVGSQGGGHQETQYF
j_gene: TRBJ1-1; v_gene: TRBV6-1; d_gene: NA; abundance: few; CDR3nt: TGTGCCAGCAGTGAAGCCCCCACTGAAGCTTTCTTT; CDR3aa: CASSEAPTEAFF
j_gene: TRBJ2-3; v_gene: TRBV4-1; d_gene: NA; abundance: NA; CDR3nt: TGCGCCAGCAGCCCGCTTTTGGGGGGTTTCCCAGATACGCAGTATTTT; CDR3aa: CASSPLLGGFPDTQYF
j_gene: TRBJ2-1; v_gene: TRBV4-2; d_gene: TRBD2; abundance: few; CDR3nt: TGTGCCAGCAGCCAGGGAAATACGGGACTAGCGGGATTTTCCTCCTACAATGAGCAGTTCTTC; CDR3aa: CASSQGNTGLAGFSSYNEQFF
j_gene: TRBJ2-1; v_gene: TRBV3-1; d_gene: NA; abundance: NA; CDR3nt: TGTGCCAGCAGCCAAGATGAGGGGGGAAGGTCCTACAATGAGCAGTTCTTC; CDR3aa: CASSQDEGGRSYNEQFF
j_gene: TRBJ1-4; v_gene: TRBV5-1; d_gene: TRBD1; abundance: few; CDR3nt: TGCGCCAGCAAACCAACAGGGGAGTGGGCTAATGAAAAACTGTTTTTT; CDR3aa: CASKPTGEWANEKLFF
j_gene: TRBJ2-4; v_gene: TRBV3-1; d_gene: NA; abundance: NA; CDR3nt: TGTGCCAGCAGCCCTGGCCTTTTATCCAAAAACATTCAGTACTTC; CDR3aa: CASSPGLLSKNIQYF
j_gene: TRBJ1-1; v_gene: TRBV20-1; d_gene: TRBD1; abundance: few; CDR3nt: TGCAGTGCTGACAGGGGGCCCAACACTGAAGCTTTCTTT; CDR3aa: CSADRGPNTEAFF
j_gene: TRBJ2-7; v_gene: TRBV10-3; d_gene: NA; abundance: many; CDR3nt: TGTGCCATCAGTGATTCGCATTTTTACGAGCAGTACTTC; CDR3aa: CAISDSHFYEQYF
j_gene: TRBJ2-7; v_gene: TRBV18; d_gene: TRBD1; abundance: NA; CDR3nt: TGTGCCAGCTGTCGGGACAGGATCTCCTACGAGCAGTACTTC; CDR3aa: CASCRDRISYEQYF
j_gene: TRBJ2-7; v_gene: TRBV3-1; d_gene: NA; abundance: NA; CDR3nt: TGTGCCAGCAGCCAAAGGGGGAGGGTCGCGGCACCCAACGAGCAGTACTTC; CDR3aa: CASSQRGRVAAPNEQYF
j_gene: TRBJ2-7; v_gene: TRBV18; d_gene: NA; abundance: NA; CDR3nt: TGTGCCAGCTCACCAGGGGTTCAAAGCCACGAGCAGTACTTC; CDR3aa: CASSPGVQSHEQYF
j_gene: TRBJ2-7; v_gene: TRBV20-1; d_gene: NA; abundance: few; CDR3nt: TGCAGTGCTAGAGCTGGAGCGAAGGAGTACGAGCAGTACTTC; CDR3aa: CSARAGAKEYEQYF
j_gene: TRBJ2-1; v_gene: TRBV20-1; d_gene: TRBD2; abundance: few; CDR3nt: TGCAGTGCCACGGCGGGAGGGCCTCCTGGGAATGAGCAGTTCTTC; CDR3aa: CSATAGGPPGNEQFF
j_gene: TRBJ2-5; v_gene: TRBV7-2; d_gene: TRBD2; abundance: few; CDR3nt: TGTGCCAGCAGCGTGCAATCTAGCGGGGGGGTTCAGGAGACCCAGTACTTC; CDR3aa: CASSVQSSGGVQETQYF
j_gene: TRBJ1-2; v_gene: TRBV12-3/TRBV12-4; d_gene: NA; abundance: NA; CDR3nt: TGTGCCAGCACAGTAGGCTATGGCTACACCTTC; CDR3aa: CASTVGYGYTF
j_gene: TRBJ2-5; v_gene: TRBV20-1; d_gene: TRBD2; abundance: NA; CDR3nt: TGCAGTGCTAGATTCAAGCGGGAACGGGTAGAGACCCAGTACTTC; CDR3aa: CSARFKRERVETQYF
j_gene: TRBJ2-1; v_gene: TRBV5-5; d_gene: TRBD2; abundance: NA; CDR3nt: TGTGCCAGCAGCTATACTAGCGGGGTTCAGGCTGAGCAGTTCTTC; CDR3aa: CASSYTSGVQAEQFF
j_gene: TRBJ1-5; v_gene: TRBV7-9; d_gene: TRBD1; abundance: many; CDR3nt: TGTGCCAGCAGCTTGACAGGGCCAAATCAGCCCCAGCATTTT; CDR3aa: CASSLTGPNQPQHF
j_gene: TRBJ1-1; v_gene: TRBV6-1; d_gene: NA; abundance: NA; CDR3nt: TGTGCCAGTCAATTAGTTACTGAAGCCTTCTTT; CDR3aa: CASQLVTEAFF
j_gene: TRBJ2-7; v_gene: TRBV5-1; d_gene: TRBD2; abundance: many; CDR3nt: TGCGCCAGCAGCTTGCGGGGGGGAACCTACTACGAGCAGTACTTC; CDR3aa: CASSLRGGTYYEQYF
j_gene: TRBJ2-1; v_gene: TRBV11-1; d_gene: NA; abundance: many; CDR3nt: TGTGCCAGCAGCTTAGGCAGGGGCCGCAATGAGCAGTTCTTC; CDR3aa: CASSLGRGRNEQFF
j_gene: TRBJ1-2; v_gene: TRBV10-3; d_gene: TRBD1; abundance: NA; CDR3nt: TGTGCCATCAGTGAGCCACGGGACAGGGGGCCCGACTATGGCTACACCTTC; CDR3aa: CAISEPRDRGPDYGYTF
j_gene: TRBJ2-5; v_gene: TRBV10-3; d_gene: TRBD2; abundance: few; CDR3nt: TGTGCCATCGGGGGGCGGGGGGATCGAGAGACCCAGTACTTC; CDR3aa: CAIGGRGDRETQYF
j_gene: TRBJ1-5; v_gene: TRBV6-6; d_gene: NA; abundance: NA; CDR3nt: TGTGCCAGCAGTTACTCCGGGACCGGTCAGCCCCAGCATTTT; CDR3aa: CASSYSGTGQPQHF
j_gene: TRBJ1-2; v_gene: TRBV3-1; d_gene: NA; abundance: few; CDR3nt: TGTGCCAGCAGCCAGCCAGGACAGCCAGGCTACACCTTC; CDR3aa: CASSQPGQPGYTF
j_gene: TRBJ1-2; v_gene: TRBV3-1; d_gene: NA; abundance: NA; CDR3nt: TGTGCCAGCAGCCAAGAGATAGGTGGGGGGACCTATGGCTACACCTTC; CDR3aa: CASSQEIGGGTYGYTF
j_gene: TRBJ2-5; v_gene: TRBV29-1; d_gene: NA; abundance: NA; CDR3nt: TGCAGCGTTGAAGCGTTCGGGCGTTTCCGAGAGACCCAGTACTTC; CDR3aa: CSVEAFGRFRETQYF
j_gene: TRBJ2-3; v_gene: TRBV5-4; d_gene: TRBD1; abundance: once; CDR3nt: TGTGCCAGCAGCACGGACAGGGGGCTCCCGCAGTATTTT; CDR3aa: CASSTDRGLPQYF
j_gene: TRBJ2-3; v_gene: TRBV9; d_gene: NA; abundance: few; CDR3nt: TGTGCCGGCAGCGCCGGTCCGGGGGGCCCCACAGATACGCAGTATTTT; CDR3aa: CAGSAGPGGPTDTQYF
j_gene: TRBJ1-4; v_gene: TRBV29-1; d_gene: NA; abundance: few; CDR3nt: TGCAGCGCCGGCTCTTTGGTTGAAAAACTGTTTTTT; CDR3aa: CSAGSLVEKLFF
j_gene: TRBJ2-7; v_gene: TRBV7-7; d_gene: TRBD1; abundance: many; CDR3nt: TGTGCCAGCAGCCGGGACAGGGGTTTCGAGCAGTACTTC; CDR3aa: CASSRDRGFEQYF
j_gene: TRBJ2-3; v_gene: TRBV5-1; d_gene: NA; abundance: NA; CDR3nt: TGCGCCAGCGGCCTCCAGGCCCCCACAGATACGCAGTATTTT; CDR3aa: CASGLQAPTDTQYF
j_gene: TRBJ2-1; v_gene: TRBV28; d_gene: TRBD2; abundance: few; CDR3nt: TGTGCCAGCAGTACCGTCGGACTAGCCCTCAATGAGCAGTTCTTC; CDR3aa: CASSTVGLALNEQFF
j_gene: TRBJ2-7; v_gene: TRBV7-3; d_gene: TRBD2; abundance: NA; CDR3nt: TGTGCCAGCAGCTGCGGACTAGCGGGAGTAATCTACGAGCAGTACTTC; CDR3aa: CASSCGLAGVIYEQYF
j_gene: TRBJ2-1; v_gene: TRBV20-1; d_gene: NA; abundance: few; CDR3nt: TGCAGTGCTAGGCGGCGGGATGGCTCCTACAATGAGCAGTTCTTC; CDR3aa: CSARRRDGSYNEQFF
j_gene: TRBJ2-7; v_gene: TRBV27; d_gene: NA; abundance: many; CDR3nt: TGTGCCAGCAGTCCCACTAGGGGTCGTGGAGAGCAGTACTTC; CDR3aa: CASSPTRGRGEQYF
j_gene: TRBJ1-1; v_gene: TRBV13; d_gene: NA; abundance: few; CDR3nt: TGTGCCAGCAGCCCGGTGGGTGATCGAAGTTTAAGATCTGAAGCTTTCTTT; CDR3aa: CASSPVGDRSLRSEAFF
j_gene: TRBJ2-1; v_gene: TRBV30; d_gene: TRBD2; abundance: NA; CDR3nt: TGTGCCTGGAGTGCTTCTAGCGGGGAAAATGAGCAGTTCTTC; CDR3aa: CAWSASSGENEQFF
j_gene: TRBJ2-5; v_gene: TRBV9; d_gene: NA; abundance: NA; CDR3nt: TGTGCCAGCAGCGGACTAGGGCAGACCCAGTACTTC; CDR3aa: CASSGLGQTQYF
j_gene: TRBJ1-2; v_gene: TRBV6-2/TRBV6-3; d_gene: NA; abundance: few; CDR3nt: TGTGCCAGCAGCTCTCCTCTAGAAGCTGACTATGGCTACACCTTC; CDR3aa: CASSSPLEADYGYTF
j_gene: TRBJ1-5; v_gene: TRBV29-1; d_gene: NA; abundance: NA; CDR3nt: TGCAGCGTTGAGGGGCCTGGGCCCCAGCATTTT; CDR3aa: CSVEGPGPQHF
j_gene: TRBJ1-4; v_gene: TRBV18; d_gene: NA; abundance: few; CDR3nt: TGTGCCAGCTCACCTCTGAGGGACTCGAGTGAAAAACTGTTTTTT; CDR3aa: CASSPLRDSSEKLFF
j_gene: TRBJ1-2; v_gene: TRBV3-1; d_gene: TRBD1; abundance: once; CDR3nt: TGTGCCAGCAGCAAGCATCCCCGGGACAGGGGCTATGGCCACACCTTC; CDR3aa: CASSKHPRDRGYGHTF
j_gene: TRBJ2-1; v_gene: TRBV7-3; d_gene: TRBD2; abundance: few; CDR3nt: TGTGCCACAGCTAGCGGGAGATACAATGAGCAGTTCTTC; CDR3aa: CATASGRYNEQFF
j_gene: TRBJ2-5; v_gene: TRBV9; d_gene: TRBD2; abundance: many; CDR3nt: TGTGCCAGCAGCGCGGGACTAGCGGGAGTGCGGGAGACCCAGTACTTC; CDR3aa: CASSAGLAGVRETQYF
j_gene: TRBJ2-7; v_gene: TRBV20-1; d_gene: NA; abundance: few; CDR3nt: TGCAGTGCTAGAGAAGGCAGGGGAGCCTACGAGCAGTACTTC; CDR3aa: CSAREGRGAYEQYF
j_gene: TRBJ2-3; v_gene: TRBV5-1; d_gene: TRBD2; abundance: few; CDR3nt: TGCGCCAGCAGCTCAATCAGCGGGGACACAGATACGCAGTATTTT; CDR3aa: CASSSISGDTDTQYF
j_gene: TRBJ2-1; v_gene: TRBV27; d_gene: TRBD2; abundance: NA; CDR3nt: TGTGCCAGCACCCTCGGGACTAGCGGGCGCAATGAGCAGTTCTTC; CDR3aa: CASTLGTSGRNEQFF
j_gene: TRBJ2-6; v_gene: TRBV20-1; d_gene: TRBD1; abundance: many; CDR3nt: TGCAGTGCTAGATCCCCTTTGACAGGGGTAGGCTCTGGGGCCAACGTCCTGACTTTC; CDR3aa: CSARSPLTGVGSGANVLTF
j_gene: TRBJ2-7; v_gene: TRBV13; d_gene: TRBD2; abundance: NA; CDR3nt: TGTGCCAGCAGCTTAGGCCTCGGGCGGGAGAGCTACGAGCAGTACTTC; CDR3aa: CASSLGLGRESYEQYF